This T cell receptor (beta chain) originates from a study of follicular helper T cells after annual influenza vaccination. Study context: Sampling occurred days 0, 7 and 28 after each influenza vaccination.

Sample time point: 2015-2016 season, pre-vaccination. No donor had influenza vaccine in the prior 6 months; all lived in the community. Excluded were substance abuse, HIV/AIDS, active cancer, immunomodulatory drugs and active illness. Profiling relied on immunoSEQ multiplex PCR, and the TCRdb table lists in-frame clones only, not all of them. The repertoire holds some 12,000 clones, with approximately 80% as singletons. Only a few counts were recorded for this clone. Germline-derived CDR1 and CDR2 are SEHNR and FQNEAQ (reference sequence). The CDR3 extends over 18 amino acids. V shed 5 bases and J 7 bases; nucleotides not matched to a gene: 14.

V and J are TRBV7-9 and TRBJ2-1; TRBD2 matches 13 bases. This material consisted of CXCR5+ CD38- circulating T follicular helper cells from blood, taken on the day of influenza vaccination. Sample subset: circulating Tfh, non-naive CD4+CXCR5+PD-1+ (ICOS+CD38+ or ICOS-CD38-). The origin of this receptor is an adult who received the influenza vaccine. DNA for the CDR3: TGTGCCAGCAGCAAGACTACTAGCGGGGGGGTAAATTTAAATGAGCAGTTCTTC. Protein product: CASSKTTSGGVNLNEQFF.